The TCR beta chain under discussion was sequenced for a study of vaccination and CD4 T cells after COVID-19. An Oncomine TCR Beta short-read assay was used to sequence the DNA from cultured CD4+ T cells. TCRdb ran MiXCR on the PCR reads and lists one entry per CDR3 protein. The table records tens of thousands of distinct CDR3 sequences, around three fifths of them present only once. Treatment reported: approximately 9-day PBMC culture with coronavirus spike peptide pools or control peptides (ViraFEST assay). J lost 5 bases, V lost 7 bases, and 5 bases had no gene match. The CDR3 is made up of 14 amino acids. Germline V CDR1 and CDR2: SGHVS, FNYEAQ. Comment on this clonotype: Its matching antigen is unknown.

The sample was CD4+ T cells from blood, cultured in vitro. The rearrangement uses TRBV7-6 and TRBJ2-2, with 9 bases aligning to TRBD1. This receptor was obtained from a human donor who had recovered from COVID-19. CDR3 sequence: CASTGTGLTGELFF. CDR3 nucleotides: TGTGCCAGCACCGGGACAGGGCTTACCGGGGAGCTGTTTTTT.